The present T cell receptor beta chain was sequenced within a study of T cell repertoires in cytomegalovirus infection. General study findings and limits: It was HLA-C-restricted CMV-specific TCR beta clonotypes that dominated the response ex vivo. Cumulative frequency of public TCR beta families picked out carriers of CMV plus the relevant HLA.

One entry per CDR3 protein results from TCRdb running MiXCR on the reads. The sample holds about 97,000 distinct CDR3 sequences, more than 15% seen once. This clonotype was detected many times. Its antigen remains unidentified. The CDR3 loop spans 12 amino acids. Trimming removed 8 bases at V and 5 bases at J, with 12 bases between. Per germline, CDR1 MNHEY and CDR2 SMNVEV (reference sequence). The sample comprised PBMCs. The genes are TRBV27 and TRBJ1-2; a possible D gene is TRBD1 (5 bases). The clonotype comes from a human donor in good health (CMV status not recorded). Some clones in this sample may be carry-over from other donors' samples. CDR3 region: CASGPDSYGYTF. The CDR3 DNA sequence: TGTGCCAGCGGGCCAGACAGTTATGGCTACACCTTC.